The 28 T cell receptor beta chains listed next were all sequenced from one sample in a study of cytomegalovirus exposure and HLA in healthy donors (dated by TCRdb to the late 2010s). The library was produced with the immunoSEQ multiplex PCR assay. For the multiplex PCR, a mixture combining 60 forward primers for TCR Vbeta segments and 13 reverse primers for TCR Jbeta segments was used. TCRdb's version of the immuneACCESS table is confined to in-frame rearrangements and falls short of the full clone set. An unresolved V gene accounts for under half of the shortfall where checked; the remainder is of unknown origin. Present in this sample are over 150,000 clones, approximately 78% of which were seen just once. The top ten constitute 6% to 9% of the sample. What was sequenced was PBMCs. The receptors derive from a woman between 25 and 40 years old in good health and CMV-seropositive.

The chain employs TRBV4-2 and TRBJ2-7; no clear D gene. The length of the CDR3 is 15 residues. V lost 0 bases to trimming and J lost 2 bases, with 11 bases between them. Per germline, CDR1 LGHNA and CDR2 YNFKEQ. CDR3 bases: TGTGCCAGCAGCCAAGATTATACACCAACCTACGAGCAGTACTTC. This encodes CASSQDYTPTYEQYF.

The V and J genes are TRBV27 and TRBJ2-5; possible D gene TRBD1, 6 bases. The J call may be incorrect, as the DNA end agrees better with TRBJ2-7. This CDR3 is built from 13 residues. Germline V gives CDR1 MNHEY, CDR2 SMNVEV (reference sequence). CDR3 nucleotides: TGTGCCAGCAGTTTCCACGACAGGTACGAGCAGTACTTC. It yields the protein CASSFHDRYEQYF.

This clone turned up a few times. The chain uses TRBV7-2 and TRBJ2-5; weak D call: TRBD1 (6 bases). CDR3 length equals 14 residues. Per germline, CDR1 SGHTA and CDR2 FQGNSA. V gave up 5 bases and J gave up 2 bases, with 12 bases separating them. As DNA, the CDR3 is TGTGCCAGCAGCGCCCGGACAGTTCAAGAGACCCAGTACTTC. As protein: CASSARTVQETQYF.

This chain uses TRBV28 with TRBJ1-4, with 7 nucleotides matching TRBD1. Losses at the gene ends were 4 bases for V and 4 bases for J; bases not matched to a gene: 12. The CDR3 is 17 amino acids. In germline, CDR1 is MDHEN, CDR2 SYDVKM. In nucleotides, the CDR3 is TGTGCCAGCAGTTCCCGCCCTCTGGACAGGATTAATGAAAAACTGTTTTTT. Amino acid sequence: CASSSRPLDRINEKLFF. Looking up the rest from reference TRBV28 and TRBJ1-4 gives the full variable domain: DVKVTQSSRYLVKRTGEKVFLECVQDMDHENMFWYRQDPGLGLRLIYFSYDVKMKEKGDIPEGYSVSREKKERFSLILESASTNQTSMYLCASSSRPLDRINEKLFFGSGTQLSVL.

This clone was observed a handful of times. The chain links TRBV5-4 to TRBJ1-3; D is ambiguous. V lost 2 bases to trimming and J lost 4 bases, with 13 bases between them. CDR1 and CDR2 (germline): SGHNT, YYREEE (reference sequence). This CDR3 is built from 15 residues. CDR3 nucleotides: TGTGCCAGCAGCTTCAAGGAGGGAGGGGGAAACACCATATATTTT. Its protein is CASSFKEGGGNTIYF.

This clone was recorded once. V gene TRBV5-1 combines with J gene TRBJ2-5; perhaps TRBD1 as D (6 bases). Germline values: CDR1 SGHRS, CDR2 YFSETQ. The length of the CDR3 is 15 residues. The ends were cut back, 0 bases at V and 5 bases at J, with 14 bases in the middle. CDR3 bases: TGCGCCAGCAGCTTGGTGGGGGCACGGGGTGAGACCCAGTACTTC. It specifies CASSLVGARGETQYF.

V usage is TRBV4-3 and J usage is TRBJ2-7; a possible D gene is TRBD2 (6 bases). The CDR3 consists of 13 residues. Germline CDR1 is LGHNA and CDR2 is YSLEER. V was pared by 4 bases and J by 2 bases, with 9 bases between. This CDR3 is CASSRGTPYEQYF. In DNA form, the CDR3 reads TGCGCCAGCAGCCGAGGGACTCCCTACGAGCAGTACTTC.

J is TRBJ2-2 and V is TRBV7-2; D might be TRBD1 (5 bases). This CDR3 has 13 residues. From germline, CDR1 is SGHTA and CDR2 FQGNSA. Trimming pared 5 bases from V and 7 bases from J, leaving 11 bases between. In nucleotides, the CDR3 is TGTGCCAGCAGCCCTCAGGGTAACGGGGAGCTGTTTTTT. Its protein product is CASSPQGNGELFF.

This chain links TRBV7-8 with TRBJ1-1; D is unclear. Germline V CDR1 and CDR2: SGHVS, FQNEAQ. CDR3 size: 12 residues. V was shortened by 5 bases and J by 4 bases, with 8 bases between the two germline ends. CDR3: CASSRVATEAFF. The DNA for the CDR3 is TGTGCCAGCAGCCGGGTGGCCACTGAAGCTTTCTTT. The full variable domain, completed using reference TRBV7-8 and TRBJ1-1, is GAGVSQSPRYKVAKRGQDVALRCDPISGHVSLFWYQQALGQGPEFLTYFQNEAQLDKSGLPSDRFFAERPEGSVSTLKIQRTQQEDSAVYLCASSRVATEAFFGQGTRLTVV.

This clone came up a few times. V is TRBV6-1 and J is TRBJ1-4; 8 positions match TRBD1. V was pared by 7 bases and J by 4 bases, with 5 bases of the junction left unmatched. The CDR3 has 14 residues. CDR1 and CDR2 from the germline V gene are MNHNS and SASEGT. CDR3 DNA: TGTGCCAGCATTAGACAGGGGTTTAATGAAAAACTGTTTTTT. Its protein is CASIRQGFNEKLFF.

The CDR3, as DNA: TGCGCCAGCAGCCAAGGGACATATGGCTACACCTTC. As protein: CASSQGTYGYTF. The chain uses TRBV4-1 and TRBJ1-2; weak D call: TRBD1 (5 bases). Per the germline V gene, CDR1 is MGHRA and CDR2 is YSYEKL. The CDR3 length is 12 residues. The V gene lost 1 base and the J gene lost 5 bases, with 5 bases spanning the gap.

The chain joins TRBV2 to TRBJ2-2, with TRBD1 identical over 8 bases. Germline assignment: CDR1 SNHLY and CDR2 FYNNEI. J lost 1 base, V lost 5 bases, and 3 bases had no gene match. The CDR3 extends over 15 amino acids. The CDR3 is CASSPGQENTGELFF. In DNA, the CDR3 is TGTGCCAGCAGTCCGGGACAGGAGAACACCGGGGAGCTGTTTTTT.

This chain uses TRBV6-1 with TRBJ2-5; D is perhaps TRBD1 (6 bases). Judging by the DNA end, TRBJ2-7 fits better; the J call may be wrong. There are 15 residues in the CDR3. Per germline, CDR1 MNHNS and CDR2 SASEGT. The CDR3 sequence: CASSEQTGSIYEQYF. The CDR3 nucleotides read TGTGCCAGCAGTGAGCAGACAGGTAGTATATACGAGCAGTACTTC.

The chain links TRBV9 to TRBJ1-6; D remains unclear. This CDR3 region has 13 residues. V lost 1 base to trimming and J lost 10 bases, with 9 bases between them. Germline-derived CDR1 and CDR2 are SGDLS and YYNGEE. In DNA form, the CDR3 reads TGTGCCAGCAGCGTACAGGATCGGTCACCCCTCCACTTT. Translated, it gives CASSVQDRSPLHF. The full variable domain, its missing parts supplied by reference TRBV9 and TRBJ1-6, is DSGVTQTPKHLITATGQRVTLRCSPRSGDLSVYWYQQSLDQGLQFLIQYYNGEERAKGNILERFSAQQFPDLHSELNLSSLELGDSALYFCASSVQDRSPLHFGNGTRLTVT.

This chain connects TRBV19 to TRBJ1-2, with 9 positions matching TRBD1. This CDR3 is built from 15 residues. V shed 9 bases and J 4 bases; nucleotides not matched to a gene: 12. Germline CDR1 LNHDA, CDR2 SQIVND (reference sequence). In nucleotides, the CDR3 is TGTGCCAGCCGACGAGTCGGGACAGGGCCCTATGGCTACACCTTC. Translated, it gives CASRRVGTGPYGYTF.

This chain uses TRBV12-5 with TRBJ1-3, with 8 bases fitting TRBD1. In germline, CDR1 is LGHNT, CDR2 FRNRAP. The CDR3 is 14 amino acids. Germline trimming cut 4 bases from V and 8 bases from J; bases unmatched to any gene: 7. In DNA, the CDR3 is TGTGCTAGTGGTTCGGGACAGGTAGAATACACCATATATTTT. Protein product: CASGSGQVEYTIYF.

J is TRBJ1-1 and V is TRBV15, with TRBD1 as a possible D gene (5 bases). Germline values: CDR1 LNHNV, CDR2 YYDKDF (reference sequence). Trimming removed 0 bases at V and 2 bases at J, with 10 bases between. This CDR3 is built from 15 residues. Here the CDR3 reads CATSRDRGANTEAFF. The CDR3 DNA sequence: TGTGCCACCAGCAGAGATCGCGGGGCTAACACTGAAGCTTTCTTT.

This clone was recorded once. The chain carries TRBV19 and TRBJ2-2, with D uncertain. The V gene's germline CDR1 is LNHDA and CDR2 SQIVND (reference sequence). The CDR3 consists of 13 residues. Between the trimmed V and J ends, which lost 7 bases and 5 bases, there was a span of 11 bases. CDR3 protein: CASTPLRTGELFF. CDR3 in DNA: TGTGCCAGTACCCCTCTGAGGACCGGGGAGCTGTTTTTT.

The V and J genes are TRBV29-1 and TRBJ2-2; D might be TRBD1 (6 bases). Germline CDR1 is SQVTM and CDR2 is ANQGSEA. This CDR3 is 13 amino acids long. V was clipped by 4 bases and J by 1 base, with 7 bases between them. CDR3 coding DNA: TGCAGCGTTGCGGGACAGAACACCGGGGAGCTGTTTTTT. Amino acid sequence: CSVAGQNTGELFF.

A few counts support this clone. The chain joins TRBV6-5 to TRBJ2-2; 7 nucleotides agree with TRBD1. Germline CDR1 MNHEY, CDR2 SVGAGI. The CDR3 spans 14 residues. V was clipped by 6 bases and J by 3 bases; unmatched bases: 4. The CDR3 reads CASRQGHYTGELFF. The DNA of the CDR3 is TGTGCCAGCAGACAGGGGCATTACACCGGGGAGCTGTTTTTT.

This sequence joins TRBV18 and TRBJ1-1; D ambiguous. Germline CDR1 reads KGHSH; CDR2 reads LQKENI. CDR3 length: 13 amino acids. V was pared by 3 bases and J by 4 bases, with 9 bases between. The CDR3 DNA follows: TGTGCCAGCTCACCCACTCGGGGCACTGAAGCTTTCTTT. Translated: CASSPTRGTEAFF.

The CDR3, as DNA: TGCGCCAGCAGCCAAGTCCCGGGGGGGGGTTACAGGGACACTGAAGCTTTCTTT. This codes for CASSQVPGGGYRDTEAFF. The V call is TRBV4-3, the J call TRBJ1-1, with TRBD1 as a possible D gene (6 bases). The germline V and J ends were trimmed by 1 base and 3 bases, with 21 bases remaining between them. Germline V CDR1 and CDR2: LGHNA, YSLEER. The CDR3 is 18 amino acids.

This clone was recorded a few times. The chain joins TRBV10-1 to TRBJ2-3; 9 bases match TRBD1. Germline CDR1 is WNHNN and CDR2 is SYGVQD (reference sequence). The CDR3 covers 16 residues. J gave up 3 bases and V 2 bases, and 6 bases lay outside the gene matches. CDR3 in amino acids: CASSEKGQGETDTQYF. The CDR3 DNA is TGCGCCAGCAGTGAGAAGGGACAGGGAGAGACAGATACGCAGTATTTT.

The chain is built from TRBV9 and TRBJ1-1, with TRBD1 as a possible D gene (6 bases). Between the trimmed V and J ends, which lost 0 bases and 1 base, there was a span of 10 bases. CDR1 and CDR2 from the germline V gene are SGDLS and YYNGEE. The CDR3 extends over 15 amino acids. CDR3 nucleotide sequence: TGTGCCAGCAGCGTAGGAGCAGGGGAGAACACTGAAGCTTTCTTT. Amino acids: CASSVGAGENTEAFF.

To note about this clone: Within the sample, other DNA sequences also encode this same CDR3. The rearrangement uses TRBV27 and TRBJ2-5, with D maybe TRBD1 (6 bases). Per germline, CDR1 MNHEY and CDR2 SMNVEV (reference sequence). CDR3 length: 14 amino acids. Between the trimmed V and J ends, which lost 4 bases and 2 bases, there was a span of 11 bases. In DNA, the CDR3 is TGTGCCAGCAGTTCTCAGGGGTCGCAAGAGACCCAGTACTTC. This sequence encodes CASSSQGSQETQYF.

The V gene is TRBV6-1, the J gene TRBJ2-3; TRBD1 aligns across 8 bases. CDR3 length: 15 residues. CDR1 and CDR2 (germline): MNHNS, SASEGT. Trimming cost V 8 bases and J 1 base; bases outside gene matches: 8. This CDR3 reads CASFYSGGGTDTQYF. In DNA form, the CDR3 reads TGTGCCAGCTTCTACTCAGGGGGCGGCACAGATACGCAGTATTTT.

CDR3 in DNA: TGTGCCAGCAGCCCAGGGACAGCGCGAAAGTTCAATTCACCCCTCCACTTT. Amino acid sequence: CASSPGTARKFNSPLHF. This chain connects TRBV9 to TRBJ1-6, with 7 bases lining up with TRBD1. The CDR3 covers 17 residues. Per germline, CDR1 SGDLS and CDR2 YYNGEE. V lost 4 bases and J lost 7; bases outside the gene matches: 14.

This sequence joins TRBV5-1 and TRBJ2-2; D possibly corresponds to TRBD2 (6 bases). Germline V CDR1 and CDR2: SGHRS, YFSETQ. There are 15 residues in the CDR3. The germline V and J ends were trimmed by 0 bases and 4 bases, with 10 bases remaining between them. CDR3 DNA sequence: TGCGCCAGCAGCTTGGAGGCGGGAACCACCGGGGAGCTGTTTTTT. Encoded protein: CASSLEAGTTGELFF.